The T cell receptor beta chain described here comes from a study of blood T cell repertoires in COVID-19. For the study at large: Italy, Spain and the United States were the sources of the convalescent and acute COVID-19 samples. Sources were T cells, B-cell-depleted T cells, or PBMCs; the material itself was cDNA or gDNA.

Original methodology: Amplified reference gene primers provided the basis for estimating nucleated cell counts. TCRdb's table, derived via immunoSEQ multiplex PCR, lists solely in-frame clones and lacks some. D and trimming were read from the DNA, whereas the V and J calls and clone size are those reported in that table. The sample comprises approximately 41,000 clones, about nine tenths of which are singletons, and around 10% rests with the top ten. This CDR3 is built from 14 residues. J was trimmed by 8 bases and V by 1 base; bases with no gene match: 5. CDR1 is SGHTA and CDR2 is FQGNSA in the germline V gene.

The chain uses TRBV7-2 and TRBJ1-2; 9 bases map to TRBD1. The sample comprised peripheral blood. This TCR derives from a woman over 75 with active COVID-19. CDR3 loop: CASSLEQGAGGYTF. DNA of the CDR3: TGTGCCAGCAGCTTAGAACAGGGGGCCGGAGGCTACACCTTC.